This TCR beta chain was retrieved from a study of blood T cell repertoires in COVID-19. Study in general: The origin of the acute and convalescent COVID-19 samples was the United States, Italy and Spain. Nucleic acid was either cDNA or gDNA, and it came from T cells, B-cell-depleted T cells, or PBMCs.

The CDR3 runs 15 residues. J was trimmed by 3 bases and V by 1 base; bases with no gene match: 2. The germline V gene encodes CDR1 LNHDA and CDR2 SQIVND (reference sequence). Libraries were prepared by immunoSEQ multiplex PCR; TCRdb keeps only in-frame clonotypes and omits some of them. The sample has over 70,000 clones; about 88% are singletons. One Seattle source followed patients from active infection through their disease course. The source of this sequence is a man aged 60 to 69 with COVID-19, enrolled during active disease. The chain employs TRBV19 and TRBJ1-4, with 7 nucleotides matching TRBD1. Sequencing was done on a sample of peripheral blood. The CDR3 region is CASSIVGTANEKLFF. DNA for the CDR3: TGTGCCAGTAGTATAGTCGGGACAGCTAATGAAAAACTGTTTTTT.